A single sample is the source of the 23 T cell receptor beta chains below, sequenced in a study of identical twins (dated by TCRdb to 2015 to 2016). The library came from 5' RACE. These reads were obtained on an Illumina HiSeq 2000. TCRdb cleaned the public reads at Q25 with fastp, built clones with MiXCR and kept in-frame beta chains. When rows share a CDR3 protein, they turn into one entry using the most common DNA and genes. For this sample there are around 490,000 distinct CDR3 sequences; around 22% appear just once. The top ten constitute approximately 0.5% of the sample. This sample was shared with a second study, whose subject was yellow fever vaccine responses in identical twins.

The sequenced sample consisted of CD4+ T cells sorted from blood. These receptors were taken from a woman between 18 and 29 years old in good health.

The sample holds a few counts of this clonotype. The genes are TRBV15 and TRBJ1-5; D uncertain. Between the trimmed V and J ends, which lost 8 bases and 5 bases, there was a span of 19 bases. CDR1 is LNHNV and CDR2 is YYDKDF in the germline V gene (reference sequence). This CDR3 has 15 amino acids. This chain's CDR3 is CATDKPRRRDQPQHF. The CDR3 DNA is TGTGCCACCGACAAACCTCGGCGGAGGGATCAGCCCCAGCATTTT. Using reference TRBV15 and TRBJ1-5 for the parts outside the CDR3, the full variable domain is DAMVIQNPRYQVTQFGKPVTLSCSQTLNHNVMYWYQQKSSQAPKLLFHYYDKDFNNEADTPDNFQSRRPNTSFCFLDIRSPGLGDTAMYLCATDKPRRRDQPQHFGDGTRLSIL.

This rearrangement joins TRBV20-1 to TRBJ2-3, with TRBD1 matching over 8 bases. The CDR3 totals 12 residues. Germline CDR1 DFQATT, CDR2 SNEGSKA (reference sequence). CDR3 sequence reads: CSTGQGADTQYF. DNA for the CDR3: TGCAGCACCGGACAGGGAGCCGATACGCAGTATTTT.

This clonotype was detected many times. This rearrangement joins TRBV12-3 or TRBV12-4 to TRBJ1-2; D possibly corresponds to TRBD1 (5 bases). The CDR3 runs 14 residues. V gave up 4 bases and J gave up 4 bases, with 13 bases separating them. CDR3 coding DNA: TGTGCCAGCAGTTCATCCGGGGGAGGCTATGGCTACACCTTC. Translated: CASSSSGGGYGYTF.

This chain uses TRBV6-2 or TRBV6-3 with TRBJ2-5; 9 nucleotides agree with TRBD2. The germline V gene encodes CDR1 MNHEY and CDR2 SVGEGT. V lost 1 base to trimming and J lost 0 bases; unmatched junction nucleotides: 12. CDR3 length equals 19 residues. CDR3: CASSYLRSGSGRYQETQYF. CDR3 in DNA: TGTGCCAGCAGTTACTTGAGGTCGGGAAGCGGGAGGTACCAAGAGACCCAGTACTTC.

Only a few counts were recorded for this clonotype. V gene TRBV20-1 combines with J gene TRBJ2-1; D not certain. The CDR3 has 14 amino acids. CDR1 is DFQATT and CDR2 is SNEGSKA in the germline V gene (reference sequence). Trimming took off 4 bases at V and 0 bases at J, with 10 bases between the two ends. The CDR3 bases are TGCAGTGCTATGCGTAGGAGCTCCTACAATGAGCAGTTCTTC. Amino acid sequence: CSAMRRSSYNEQFF.

There are a few counts of this clonotype. J is TRBJ2-7 and V is TRBV12-3 or TRBV12-4; the match to TRBD2 covers 9 bases. This CDR3 is 15 amino acids long. Trimming took 5 bases from V and 3 from J; bases not matched to a gene: 8. The CDR3 reads CASSPGASGVYEQYF. The DNA for the CDR3 is TGTGCCAGCAGTCCCGGGGCTAGCGGGGTCTACGAGCAGTACTTC.

This chain uses TRBV5-1 with TRBJ1-1; 7 bases line up with TRBD1. The V gene's germline CDR1 is SGHRS and CDR2 YFSETQ. The CDR3 covers 19 residues. V lost 1 base, J lost 1 base, and 16 bases stayed unmatched. In DNA, the CDR3 is TGCGCCAGCAGCTTGCAAAACTTGACAGGGCTAATCACGAACACTGAAGCTTTCTTT. It translates to CASSLQNLTGLITNTEAFF.

This clonotype was observed a few times. The chain is built from TRBV28 and TRBJ2-3; weak D call: TRBD1 (6 bases). Germline V lookup: CDR1 MDHEN, CDR2 SYDVKM. V gave up 6 bases and J gave up 5 bases, with 18 bases separating them. The CDR3 spans 15 residues. The CDR3 nucleotides read TGTGCCAGCAGCCCCGCCGGGCAGGGGCAAGATACGCAGTATTTT. Residues: CASSPAGQGQDTQYF.

This clonotype was found a few times. The chain is built from TRBV21-1 and TRBJ2-2; TRBD1 is taken as the D call from the table, unchecked against the DNA. TRBV21-1 is a pseudogene segment. The CDR3 runs 21 residues. The CDR3 region has the DNA TGTGCCAGCAGCAAAGATCGCAGGGGAGCATCTCGTCAAAAACTCACCGGGGAGCTGTTTTTT. This encodes CASSKDRRGASRQKLTGELFF.

The sample holds one count of this clonotype. The genes are TRBV27 and TRBJ2-1; D remains unclear. The CDR3 is 14 amino acids. CDR1 is MNHEY, CDR2 SMNVEV, per germline (reference sequence). V lost 8 bases, J lost 0 bases, and 11 bases lay in between. The CDR3 DNA sequence: TGTGCCAGCGGGTCGACAAGCTCCTACAATGAGCAGTTCTTC. It encodes CASGSTSSYNEQFF.

The sample holds many counts of this clonotype. The chain combines TRBV12-3 or TRBV12-4 with TRBJ2-1; 7 nucleotides match TRBD1. The CDR3 has 11 residues. With V trimmed by 5 bases and J by 14 bases, 6 bases remained unmatched. The CDR3 reads CASSQRQGEFF. The CDR3 bases are TGTGCCAGCAGTCAGAGACAGGGAGAGTTCTTC.

The sample holds a few counts of this clonotype. The chain combines TRBV7-8 with TRBJ2-1; D is possibly TRBD2 (6 bases). There are 16 residues in the CDR3. Per the germline V gene, CDR1 is SGHVS and CDR2 is FQNEAQ. V was cut by 5 bases and J by 9 bases, with 23 bases left in between. In DNA, the CDR3 is TGTGCCAGCAGCCCTATCTTCGGCGGGATTTCCAGTGAGCAGTTCTTC. Its protein is CASSPIFGGISSEQFF.

This clonotype was observed a handful of times. The rearrangement links TRBV28 to TRBJ2-7, with D unclear. This CDR3 spans 14 amino acids. The germline gives CDR1 MDHEN, CDR2 SYDVKM. Trimming removed 4 bases from V and 0 bases from J, with 10 bases in between. Here the CDR3 DNA reads TGTGCCAGCAGTTCCCTCGTCGTCTCCTACGAGCAGTACTTC. Protein sequence: CASSSLVVSYEQYF.

This clonotype was observed a few times. The chain recombines TRBV6-5 with TRBJ2-1; TRBD1 matches 8 bases. The length of the CDR3 is 14 residues. In germline, CDR1 is MNHEY, CDR2 SVGAGI. V lost 4 bases, J lost 15 bases, and 14 bases stayed unmatched. CDR3 nucleotides: TGTGCCAGCAGTTCCATCCGGGGTGGACAGGGTCGGTTCTTC. This encodes CASSSIRGGQGRFF.

This clonotype occurred a few times. The CDR3 DNA reads as TGTGCCAGCAGCTTCCTCTCGGGGGGGGGCACAGATACGCAGTATTTT. Translating it yields CASSFLSGGGTDTQYF. This sequence joins TRBV5-5 and TRBJ2-3; 8 bases match TRBD2. V shed 2 bases and J 1 base; nucleotides not matched to a gene: 6. From germline, CDR1 is SGHKS and CDR2 YYEKEE (reference sequence). This CDR3 region has 16 residues. Based on the CDR3 plus reference TRBV5-5 and TRBJ2-3, the full variable domain is DAGVTQSPTHLIKTRGQQVTLRCSPISGHKSVSWYQQVLGQGPQFIFQYYEKEERGRGNFPDRFSARQFPNYSSELNVNALLLGDSALYLCASSFLSGGGTDTQYFGPGTRLTVL.

This sequence joins TRBV5-1 and TRBJ2-1; 9 bases fit TRBD2. V lost 4 bases to trimming and J lost 6 bases; unmatched junction nucleotides: 8. Germline V CDR1 and CDR2: SGHRS, YFSETQ. The CDR3 extends over 15 amino acids. For the CDR3, the DNA is TGCGCCAGCAGCCTACTCGCGGGAGGGTCCAATGAGCAGTTCTTC. Translation gives CASSLLAGGSNEQFF.

This clonotype has only a few counts. The J gene is TRBJ2-3, the V gene TRBV11-2, with 14 bases matching TRBD2. The V segment lost 4 bases and the J segment 5 bases; nucleotides outside the gene matches: 8. Germline values: CDR1 SGHAT, CDR2 FQNNGV. The CDR3 sequence is 17 residues long. CDR3 DNA sequence: TGTGCCAGCAGCTCCCCGGGACTAGCGGGGGCCGGAGATACGCAGTATTTT. Translating gives CASSSPGLAGAGDTQYF. Full variable domain (missing parts from reference TRBV11-2 and TRBJ2-3): EAGVAQSPRYKIIEKRQSVAFWCNPISGHATLYWYQQILGQGPKLLIQFQNNGVVDDSQLPKDRFSAERLKGVDSTLKIQPAKLEDSAVYLCASSSPGLAGAGDTQYFGPGTRLTVL.

There are a few counts of this clonotype. The chain joins TRBV10-3 to TRBJ2-7; the D call may be TRBD1 or TRBD2 (6 bases each). Germline CDR1 is ENHRY and CDR2 is SYGVKD. The CDR3 runs to 14 residues. V was shortened by 4 bases and J by 5 bases, with 15 bases between the two germline ends. CDR3 coding DNA: TGTGCCATCAGTGTGCCGGGGGCGCGGAACGAGCAGTACTTC. Translating gives CAISVPGARNEQYF.

This clonotype was seen only a few times. A read error may account for a junction end that differs from germline. The chain combines TRBV20-1 with TRBJ2-5, with 10 nucleotides matching TRBD2. Germline CDR1 and CDR2: DFQATT and SNEGSKA (reference sequence). The CDR3 extends over 10 amino acids. CDR3 amino acids: CTPREVAGGF. The CDR3 DNA reads as TGCACCCCTCGGGAGGTAGCGGGGGGATTC.

This clonotype was recorded a few times. The rearrangement joins TRBV5-1 to TRBJ2-7, with D perhaps TRBD1 or TRBD2 (6 bases each). Germline V lookup: CDR1 SGHRS, CDR2 YFSETQ. This CDR3 is 15 amino acids long. Trimming pared 0 bases from V and 7 bases from J, leaving 17 bases between. The DNA for the CDR3 is TGCGCCAGCAGCTTGGCCGTTGGGGGGCTGAGGGAGCAGTACTTC. It is translated as CASSLAVGGLREQYF.

This chain uses TRBV24-1 with TRBJ2-2; D call uncertain. The V and J ends lost 5 bases and 9 bases respectively, with 12 bases between them. CDR3 length equals 13 residues. The germline gives CDR1 KGHDR, CDR2 SFDVKD. This chain's CDR3 is CATSAHPYRELFF. The CDR3 nucleotides are TGTGCCACCAGTGCACATCCTTACCGGGAGCTGTTTTTT.

This sequence joins TRBV6-5 and TRBJ1-1; D ambiguous. Germline lookup yields CDR1 MNHEY and CDR2 SVGAGI. The CDR3 loop spans 14 amino acids. V was pared by 0 bases and J by 1 base, with 6 bases between. The CDR3 DNA reads TGTGCCAGCAGTTACTCGAGACAGAACACTGAAGCTTTCTTT. It specifies CASSYSRQNTEAFF.

The chain is built from TRBV7-8 and TRBJ2-7; D is tentatively TRBD1 or TRBD2 (5 bases each). CDR3 size: 14 residues. V was pared by 5 bases and J by 4 bases, with 15 bases between. Germline V gene sequence: CDR1 SGHVS, CDR2 FQNEAQ. DNA of the CDR3: TGTGCCAGCAGCAACCGGGACGGACAATACGAGCAGTACTTC. Protein product: CASSNRDGQYEQYF. Complete variable domain (other parts from reference TRBV7-8 and TRBJ2-7): GAGVSQSPRYKVAKRGQDVALRCDPISGHVSLFWYQQALGQGPEFLTYFQNEAQLDKSGLPSDRFFAERPEGSVSTLKIQRTQQEDSAVYLCASSNRDGQYEQYFGPGTRLTVT.